Below, one T cell receptor beta chain is given with its context. The data are from a study of blood T cell repertoires in COVID-19. Trimming cost V 4 bases and J 0 bases; bases outside gene matches: 7. This CDR3 region has 18 residues. The V gene's germline CDR1 is MNHNS and CDR2 SASEGT. The protocol was immunoSEQ multiplex PCR, while the TCRdb copy is restricted to in-frame clones and leaves out a portion. The sample contains 300,000 to 450,000 clones, about 85% of which appear only once. The sequence was obtained from a young woman with acute or convalescent COVID-19. The chain links TRBV6-1 to TRBJ1-4, with TRBD1 identical over 11 bases. Sequences were obtained from peripheral blood. The CDR3 here is CASSVDRGPLATNEKLFF. The DNA for the CDR3 is TGTGCCAGCAGTGTGGACAGGGGGCCTCTTGCAACTAATGAAAAACTGTTTTTT.